This T cell receptor (beta chain) emerged from a study of control samples from healthy donors and cancer patients. Assay: immunoSEQ multiplex PCR; the TCRdb copy retains only in-frame clones and omits some. The sample has about 57,000 clones, approximately 94% seen once. The germline CDR1 and CDR2 sequences are SQVTM and ANQGSEA. The CDR3 totals 16 residues. Trimming removed 3 bases from V and 0 bases from J; junction bases left unmatched: 7. The chain combines TRBV29-1 with TRBJ2-1; 8 bases line up with TRBD2. The sample consisted of blood. The clonotype was recovered from a man aged 30 to 45 in good health. The CDR3 is CSVEESGGFSYNEQFF. CDR3 nucleotide sequence: TGCAGCGTTGAGGAGTCGGGAGGGTTCTCCTACAATGAGCAGTTCTTC.